Reported below is one T cell receptor beta chain. Its antigen has not been determined. The record has no base qualities; no much larger clone is one base away. Each collaborating institution followed its own protocols to collect whole blood in K2EDTA tubes. For TCRbeta analysis, collaborators shipped samples in one of three forms: frozen whole blood, isolated PBMCs, or DNA extracted from either of those sample types. This sample was included in a study of blood T cell repertoires in COVID-19 (dated by TCRdb to 2020 to 2022). General notes on the study: Samples covering the acute and convalescent phases of COVID-19 were provided by collaborators in the United States, Italy and Spain. The prospective study material was composed of cDNA or gDNA derived from T cells, B-cell-depleted T cells, or PBMCs. The repertoires were released in a freely available public database meant as a resource for research on the immune response to SARS-CoV-2. The samples were drawn from the first 160 participants of the ongoing ImmuneRACE study and from under 1,500 subjects provided by 6 global collaborators. HLA class I and class II types, where available, came from metadata supplied by the sample provider rather than from assay-based typing. The dataset comprised deeply sampled blood TCRbeta repertoires from subjects exposed to, actively infected with, or recovered from COVID-19. A de-identified subject ID, COVID-19 status, age in years and sex were almost always included in the sample metadata. Broad study findings and their caveats: The quantity of clinical and demographic metadata differed by source and by participant and was supplied without curation.

The CDR3 runs 15 residues from the cysteine to the phenylalanine. Only CDR3 DNA remains: 45 bases, in frame from the first base. CDR1 and CDR2 (LGHDT, YNNKEL) derive from the germline V gene (reference sequence). V loses 4 bases, J loses 0 bases, and the germline ends lie 12 bases apart. TCRbeta CDR3 regions were amplified from genomic DNA by means of the immunoSEQ Assay, a bias-controlled multiplex PCR. The source study handled its data this way. Within the assay, amplification of reference gene primers was used to estimate how many nucleated cells each sample contained. To quantify the absolute abundance of each unique TCRbeta CDR3 rearrangement, sequence reads were collapsed and filtered. For each sample, productive Simpson clonality was calculated as the square root of Simpson's diversity index across productive rearrangements. TCRdb retrieved this table from immuneACCESS and kept in-frame rearrangements only. Not all clones are present; in checked studies, unresolved V genes account for under half, and no reason is known for the remainder. V and J calls and clone size are those listed in that table; D and trimming were worked out from the DNA. The sample table holds more than 85,000 clones, of which approximately 84% were seen once. The leading ten clones occupy 17% of the sample.

The receptor was isolated from a woman aged 60 to 75 with acute or convalescent COVID-19. The sequenced sample was peripheral blood. The sequence joins TRBV3-1 (or the pseudogene TRBV3-2) to TRBJ1-2; the D gene is unclear. This receptor has the CDR3 CASSRTRVPNYGYTF. The DNA sequence is given as TGTGCCAGCAGCCGAACACGGGTTCCTAACTATGGCTACACCTTC.